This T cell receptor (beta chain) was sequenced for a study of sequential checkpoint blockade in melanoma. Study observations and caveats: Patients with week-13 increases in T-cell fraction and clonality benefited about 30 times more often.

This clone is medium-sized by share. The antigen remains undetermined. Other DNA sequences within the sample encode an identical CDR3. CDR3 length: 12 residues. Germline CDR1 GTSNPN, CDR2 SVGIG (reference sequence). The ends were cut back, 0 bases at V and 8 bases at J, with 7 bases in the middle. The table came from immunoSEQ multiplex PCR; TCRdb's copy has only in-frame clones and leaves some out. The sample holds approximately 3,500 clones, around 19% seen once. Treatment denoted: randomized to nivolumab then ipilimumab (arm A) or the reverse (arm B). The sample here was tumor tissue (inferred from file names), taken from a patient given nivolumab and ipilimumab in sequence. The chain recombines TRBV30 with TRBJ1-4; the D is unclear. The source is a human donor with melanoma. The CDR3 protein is CAWSVLREKLFF. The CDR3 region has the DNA TGTGCCTGGAGTGTACTAAGAGAAAAACTGTTTTTT.